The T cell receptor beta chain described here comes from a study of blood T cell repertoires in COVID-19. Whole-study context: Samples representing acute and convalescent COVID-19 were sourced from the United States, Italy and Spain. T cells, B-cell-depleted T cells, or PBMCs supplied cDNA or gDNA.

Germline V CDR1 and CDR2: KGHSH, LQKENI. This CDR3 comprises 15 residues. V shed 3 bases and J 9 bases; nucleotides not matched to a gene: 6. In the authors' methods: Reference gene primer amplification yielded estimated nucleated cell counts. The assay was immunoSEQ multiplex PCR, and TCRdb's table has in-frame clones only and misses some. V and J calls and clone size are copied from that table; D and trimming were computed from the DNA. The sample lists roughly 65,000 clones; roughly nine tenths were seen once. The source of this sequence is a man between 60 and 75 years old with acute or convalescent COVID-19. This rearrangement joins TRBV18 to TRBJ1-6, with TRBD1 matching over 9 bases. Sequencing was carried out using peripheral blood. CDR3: CASSPGTGSFSPLHF. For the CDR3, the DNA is TGTGCCAGCTCACCCGGGACAGGGAGTTTTTCACCCCTCCACTTT.